One and the same sample provided the 3 T cell receptor beta chains below, sequenced in a study of shared clonotypes between healthy human individuals. Repertoires were generated with immunoSEQ multiplex PCR, while TCRdb's copy carries only in-frame clones and drops some. The profile shows under 1,900,000 clones, about 98.5% of them singletons. Sequencing was carried out using naive CD4+ T cells sorted from blood. Subset reported: CD45RA+ positively selected. All receptors come from a man aged 25-45 years in good health.

The rearrangement uses TRBV2 and TRBJ2-7; 9 bases line up with TRBD2. This CDR3 has 14 residues. The germline CDR1 and CDR2 sequences are SNHLY and FYNNEI. The V and J ends lost 4 bases and 6 bases, in that order; junction bases with no gene match: 7. DNA for the CDR3: TGTGCCAGCAGTGTGGAGCGGGAGGCTGGCGAGCAGTACTTC. It yields the protein CASSVEREAGEQYF.

The rearrangement joins TRBV19 to TRBJ1-5; 8 bases fit TRBD1. The CDR3 runs to 15 residues. Germline CDR1 reads LNHDA; CDR2 reads SQIVND (reference sequence). V was pared by 5 bases and J by 1 base, with 4 bases of the junction left unmatched. The CDR3 DNA reads TGTGCCAGTAGTCTCCGGACAGGGAGCAATCAGCCCCAGCATTTT. It yields the protein CASSLRTGSNQPQHF.

On this clone itself: Other DNA sequences in the same sample also yield this CDR3. The chain links TRBV20-1 to TRBJ2-5; D is unclear. The CDR3 spans 11 residues. Germline CDR1 and CDR2: DFQATT and SNEGSKA (reference sequence). Trimming shortened V by 2 bases and J by 5 bases, and 6 bases separated the two germline ends. The CDR3 DNA is TGCAGTGCTAGATCCCAGGAGACCCAGTACTTC. Translating gives CSARSQETQYF.